The clone carrying this TCR beta chain has only a few counts. Its matching antigen is unknown. The source of the sample is a study of T-cell reconstitution after alpha-beta-depleted transplantation in children. Study-wide results and caveats: T-cell counts and diversity at one year following transplant were attributed mainly to newly produced T cells. Alpha-beta T cells about two months after transplant reportedly derived from several hundred expanded graft clones.

The CDR3 is 14 residues long. Germline V gives CDR1 SGHTA, CDR2 FQGNSA. Trimming took off 1 base at V and 5 bases at J, with 11 bases between the two ends. Molecular barcoding with unique molecular identifiers was used for the TCRbeta library. TCRdb reprocessed the PCR reads via MiXCR and lists one record per CDR3 protein. This sample has some 300,000 distinct CDR3 sequences, with over 7.5% found just once. The chain employs TRBV7-2 and TRBJ1-1, with a weak D call TRBD1 (5 bases). Sequences were derived from peripheral blood, sampled 360 days after TCRalphabeta/CD19-depleted stem cell transplant. The sequence derives from a female patient aged 2-9 years who had a stem cell transplant for Fanconi anemia, so the T cells may come from the graft donor. The CDR3 nucleotides are TGTGCCAGCAGCTTAGACGCGAAGGGGACTGAAGCTTTCTTT. It yields the protein CASSLDAKGTEAFF.